Listed below are T cell receptor beta chains from one sample, sequenced in a study of regulatory T cells in long-lasting Graves disease. MiXCR, applied by TCRdb to the multiplex PCR reads, yields one record per CDR3 protein. The data show 500,000 or so distinct CDR3 sequences, approximately 14% seen once. A further study also used this sample, focusing on T cells in Graves' hyperthyroidism and ophthalmopathy.

The input for sequencing was peripheral blood mononuclear cells (PBMCs), taken at new diagnosis, from a patient treated with antithyroid drugs. These TCRs come from a woman in her forties or fifties with Graves disease. CDR3s include the opening cysteine and the closing phenylalanine or tryptophan. The order of the fields is CDR3 DNA, CDR3 protein, V gene, D gene, J gene, clone size. D genes are given only for firm matches. Clone size is not always given. Where it is, it says once, few, many or a class for expanded clones.

CDR3nt: TGTGCCAGCAGCTACACAGCGGGAGCCTCCTACGAGCAGTACTTC
CDR3aa: CASSYTAGASYEQYF
v_gene: TRBV11-2
d_gene: TRBD2
j_gene: TRBJ2-7
abundance: many

CDR3nt: TGTGCCATCAGTGAGTCGATTGGGGGGTACATGAACACTGAAGCTTTCTTT
CDR3aa: CAISESIGGYMNTEAFF
v_gene: TRBV10-3
d_gene: .
j_gene: TRBJ1-1
abundance: many

CDR3nt: TGCAGCGTTGGGGACCGGGACAGGTCGTACAATGAGCAGTTCTTC
CDR3aa: CSVGDRDRSYNEQFF
v_gene: TRBV29-1
d_gene: TRBD1
j_gene: TRBJ2-1
abundance: many

CDR3nt: TGTGCCAGCAGTTCAGGGGCGCTGGATTCACCCCTCCACTTT
CDR3aa: CASSSGALDSPLHF
v_gene: TRBV28
d_gene: .
j_gene: TRBJ1-6
abundance: many

CDR3nt: TGTGCCTGGAGCCGGGCTAGCGGGAGCACAAACCCCTTTTACAATGAGCAGTTCTTC
CDR3aa: CAWSRASGSTNPFYNEQFF
v_gene: TRBV30
d_gene: TRBD2
j_gene: TRBJ2-1
abundance: .

CDR3nt: TGTGCCACCGCCCTTATCCCAGGGATGGGACGGGAGCAGTTCTTC
CDR3aa: CATALIPGMGREQFF
v_gene: TRBV28
d_gene: .
j_gene: TRBJ2-1
abundance: .

CDR3nt: TGTGCCAGCAGTTTTCGGACAGGGGGGACGGAGACCCAGTACTTC
CDR3aa: CASSFRTGGTETQYF
v_gene: TRBV27
d_gene: TRBD1
j_gene: TRBJ2-5
abundance: many

CDR3nt: TGTGCCAGCAGCGCCGGGGGGACCGAGCAGTACTTC
CDR3aa: CASSAGGTEQYF
v_gene: TRBV7-9
d_gene: TRBD2
j_gene: TRBJ2-7
abundance: .

CDR3nt: TGTGCCAGCACGAGGACAGGAGACGTCTACGGGCAGTACTTC
CDR3aa: CASTRTGDVYGQYF
v_gene: TRBV6-1
d_gene: TRBD1
j_gene: TRBJ2-7
abundance: once

CDR3nt: TGCGCCAGCGAAGGGTTTAAAAGCGGGAGGAGCACAGATACGCAGTATTTT
CDR3aa: CASEGFKSGRSTDTQYF
v_gene: TRBV4-1
d_gene: TRBD2
j_gene: TRBJ2-3
abundance: few

CDR3nt: TGTGCTAGTGGTCCAGGGGGAACCTACAATGAGCAGTTCTTC
CDR3aa: CASGPGGTYNEQFF
v_gene: TRBV12-5
d_gene: TRBD1
j_gene: TRBJ2-1
abundance: many

CDR3nt: TGTGCCTTTAGGCAGGGGTACGAGCAGTACTTC
CDR3aa: CAFRQGYEQYF
v_gene: TRBV2
d_gene: .
j_gene: TRBJ2-7
abundance: .

CDR3nt: TGTGCCAGCAGCGTAGGTTCTAGCGGGAACGGGGAGCTGTTTTTT
CDR3aa: CASSVGSSGNGELFF
v_gene: TRBV9
d_gene: TRBD2
j_gene: TRBJ2-2
abundance: .

CDR3nt: TGCGCCAGCAGCACACAGGGGGGGACAATCCAAAAGAGCTCCTACAATGAGCAGTTCTTC
CDR3aa: CASSTQGGTIQKSSYNEQFF
v_gene: TRBV4-1
d_gene: .
j_gene: TRBJ2-1
abundance: .

CDR3nt: TGTGCCAGCAGCTTATTTCAGGGGAAGGACACCGGGGAGCTGTTTTTT
CDR3aa: CASSLFQGKDTGELFF
v_gene: TRBV5-4
d_gene: .
j_gene: TRBJ2-2
abundance: .

CDR3nt: TGTGCCAGCAGCCCCTCGGGACAGGGGAACACTGAAGCTTTCTTT
CDR3aa: CASSPSGQGNTEAFF
v_gene: TRBV7-3
d_gene: TRBD1
j_gene: TRBJ1-1
abundance: many

CDR3nt: TGTGCCAGCAGTCCGGGGACAGTTCAAGTGGATCAGCCCCAGCATTTT
CDR3aa: CASSPGTVQVDQPQHF
v_gene: TRBV28
d_gene: TRBD1
j_gene: TRBJ1-5
abundance: many

CDR3nt: TGTGCCAGCAGTTTAGGGCCGAACAGCGATCAGCCCCAGCATTTT
CDR3aa: CASSLGPNSDQPQHF
v_gene: TRBV27
d_gene: .
j_gene: TRBJ1-5
abundance: many

CDR3nt: TGTGCCAGCAGCTTAAGATTATGGGGACGGGGGAACACTGAAGCTTTCTTT
CDR3aa: CASSLRLWGRGNTEAFF
v_gene: TRBV7-9
d_gene: .
j_gene: TRBJ1-1
abundance: .

CDR3nt: TGTGCCTGGAGTGTAGTGGGGGTAGCTTACAGTGAGCAGTTCTTC
CDR3aa: CAWSVVGVAYSEQFF
v_gene: TRBV30
d_gene: .
j_gene: TRBJ2-1
abundance: .

CDR3nt: TGTGCCACCAGTGATCCGGGACAGGGTGTCTACGAGCAGTACTTC
CDR3aa: CATSDPGQGVYEQYF
v_gene: TRBV24-1
d_gene: TRBD1
j_gene: TRBJ2-7
abundance: many

CDR3nt: TGTGCCAGCACCCTCGGGACAGGCGGCTATGGCTACACCTTC
CDR3aa: CASTLGTGGYGYTF
v_gene: TRBV11-2
d_gene: TRBD1
j_gene: TRBJ1-2
abundance: .

CDR3nt: TGTGCCAGCAGTGCGAGGGCGACTGGGGCCAACGTCCTGACTTTC
CDR3aa: CASSARATGANVLTF
v_gene: TRBV2
d_gene: .
j_gene: TRBJ2-6
abundance: many

CDR3nt: TGTGCCAGCAGCTCGGCCGAACGGGGAACCGGGGAGCTGTTTTTT
CDR3aa: CASSSAERGTGELFF
v_gene: TRBV28
d_gene: .
j_gene: TRBJ2-2
abundance: many

CDR3nt: TGCGCCAGCAGCGCCGGTAGCTCCTACGAGCAGTACTTC
CDR3aa: CASSAGSSYEQYF
v_gene: TRBV10-2
d_gene: .
j_gene: TRBJ2-7
abundance: few